These 26 T cell receptor beta chains were all obtained from the same sample, sequenced in a study of blood T cells in healthy people across ages. Through a sample-barcoded 5' primer and a J-beta primer mix, a second PCR was run for roughly 6 to 12 cycles. From the 5' RACE reads, TCRdb called clonotypes with MiXCR, one entry per CDR3 protein. Seen here are 700,000 to 1,000,000 distinct CDR3 sequences, about 42% observed once, and the top ten hold approximately 20%. The sample was blood. Source of these receptors: a man in his 60s in good health.

V usage is TRBV20-1 and J usage is TRBJ2-3; no definite D call. The V and J ends lost 0 bases and 3 bases respectively, with 10 bases between them. Per germline, CDR1 DFQATT and CDR2 SNEGSKA (reference sequence). The CDR3 loop spans 14 amino acids. DNA for the CDR3: TGCAGTGCTAGAGATATGGGGTATACAGATACGCAGTATTTT. It encodes CSARDMGYTDTQYF.

The rearrangement uses TRBV12-3 or TRBV12-4 and TRBJ2-4, with 9 nucleotides matching TRBD1. The CDR3 is 15 residues long. V trimming: 2 bases; J trimming: 8 bases; junction bases outside the gene matches: 7. The CDR3 loop is CASSLSGQGSYIQYF. The CDR3 DNA sequence: TGTGCCAGCAGTTTATCCGGACAGGGGAGTTACATTCAGTACTTC.

In regard to this clonotype: Compared with germline, one end of the junction differs, possibly owing to a read error. The CDR3 here is CASSISGTGSSYERYF. In DNA, the CDR3 is TGTGCCAGCAGCATCTCCGGGACAGGTAGTAGCTACGAGCGGTACTTC. The rearrangement links TRBV7-3 to TRBJ2-7; 8 nucleotides line up with TRBD1. The V gene's germline CDR1 is SGHTA and CDR2 FQGTGA. The CDR3 sequence is 16 residues long.

This clonotype was picked up a small number of times. The V gene is TRBV20-1, the J gene TRBJ2-4; weak D call: TRBD2 (7 bases). The CDR3 extends over 15 amino acids. Trimming stripped 5 bases from V and 0 bases from J, with 14 bases between. Germline lookup yields CDR1 DFQATT and CDR2 SNEGSKA (reference sequence). The CDR3 is CSAERGGTAKNIQYF. CDR3 bases: TGCAGTGCTGAGAGGGGGGGGACAGCCAAAAACATTCAGTACTTC.

J is TRBJ1-2 and V is TRBV7-2; TRBD1 agrees at 9 bases. Germline lookup yields CDR1 SGHTA and CDR2 FQGNSA. This CDR3 spans 14 amino acids. J lost 7 bases, V lost 6 bases, and 9 bases had no gene match. The CDR3 DNA sequence: TGTGCCAGCAGACACGACAGGGGGAAGGGTGGCTACACCTTC. This encodes CASRHDRGKGGYTF. The full variable domain, with the rest looked up from reference TRBV7-2 and TRBJ1-2, is GAGVSQSPSNKVTEKGKDVELRCDPISGHTALYWYRQSLGQGLEFLIYFQGNSAPDKSGLPSDRFSAERTGGSVSTLTIQRTQQEDSAVYLCASRHDRGKGGYTFGSGTRLTVV.

A few counts support this clonotype. The genes are TRBV5-5 and TRBJ1-1; D may be TRBD1 (5 bases). V gave up 0 bases and J gave up 4 bases, with 10 bases separating them. Germline CDR1 and CDR2: SGHKS and YYEKEE (reference sequence). This CDR3 is 14 amino acids long. This CDR3 reads CASSLGEGVTEAFF. CDR3 in DNA: TGTGCCAGCAGCTTGGGAGAAGGGGTCACTGAAGCTTTCTTT.

Regarding this clonotype: A read error may produce the germline difference seen at one junction end. The V call is TRBV5-1, the J call TRBJ2-1; 9 nucleotides match TRBD1. The CDR3 has 15 amino acids. Germline-derived CDR1 and CDR2 are SGHRS and YFSETQ. The CDR3 nucleotides are TGTGCCAGCAGCTTGGGACAGGGTGACTACAATGAGCAGTTCTTC. Its protein product is CASSLGQGDYNEQFF.

The chain is built from TRBV2 and TRBJ1-6; D might be TRBD1 (6 bases). CDR1 and CDR2 (germline): SNHLY, FYNNEI. Trimming left V 1 base short and J 8 bases short, with 12 bases between. This CDR3 contains 15 residues. For the CDR3, the DNA is TGTGCCAGCAGTGAAGGGGTCAGGGGAGATTCACCCCTCCACTTT. Translated: CASSEGVRGDSPLHF.

The chain employs TRBV30 and TRBJ2-5; 10 bases align to TRBD1. This CDR3 has 12 residues. Germline-derived CDR1 and CDR2 are GTSNPN and SVGIG (reference sequence). Trimming at V came to 2 bases and at J to 11 bases, leaving 5 bases not matched to a gene. The CDR3 coding sequence is TGTGCCTGGAGTCCAGGGACAGGGGAGCAGTACTTC. Amino acid sequence: CAWSPGTGEQYF.

The V gene is TRBV7-3, the J gene TRBJ2-6, with D perhaps TRBD1 or TRBD2 (5 bases each). Per the germline V gene, CDR1 is SGHTA and CDR2 is FQGTGA. The CDR3 spans 18 residues. Trimming removed 1 base at V and 0 bases at J, with 13 bases between. CDR3 in DNA: TGTGCCAGCAGCTTAAGTCCGGGGCTGAGCTCTGGGGCCAACGTCCTGACTTTC. Encoded protein: CASSLSPGLSSGANVLTF.

The CDR3 region is CSAKPGTVVYEQYF. The CDR3, as DNA: TGCAGTGCGAAACCCGGGACAGTTGTCTACGAGCAGTACTTC. The chain employs TRBV20-1 and TRBJ2-7; 7 nucleotides line up with TRBD1. V lost 6 bases, J lost 3 bases, and 11 bases stayed unmatched. Per the germline V gene, CDR1 is DFQATT and CDR2 is SNEGSKA (reference sequence). The length of the CDR3 is 14 residues.

This clonotype has more than one count but fewer than ten. The chain links TRBV11-3 to TRBJ1-6, with 9 bases lining up with TRBD1. The J segment lost 14 bases and the V segment lost 4 bases, leaving 9 bases of the junction unmatched. Looked up from germline, CDR1 is SGHNT and CDR2 is YENEEA. The CDR3 covers 14 residues. The CDR3: CASSSDRGLTTLHF. CDR3 DNA: TGTGCCAGCAGCTCGGACAGGGGCCTTACCACCCTCCACTTT.

This clonotype came up a few times. CDR3: CASSSVRAPHGYTF. CDR3 bases: TGTGCCAGCAGTTCAGTGAGGGCGCCCCATGGCTACACCTTC. The chain uses TRBV7-9 and TRBJ1-2; the D is unclear. Germline V gene sequence: CDR1 SEHNR, CDR2 FQNEAQ (reference sequence). This CDR3 has 14 amino acids. Trimming pared 6 bases from V and 6 bases from J, leaving 17 bases between.

This clonotype was counted between two and nine times. The chain joins TRBV6-2 or TRBV6-3 to TRBJ2-7; D gene uncertain. V was pared by 0 bases and J by 3 bases, with 9 bases between. Germline V CDR1 and CDR2: MNHEY, SVGEGT. The CDR3 covers 14 residues. Here the CDR3 reads CASSYSGKGYEQYF. DNA of the CDR3: TGTGCCAGCAGTTACTCGGGAAAGGGCTACGAGCAGTACTTC.

The chain uses TRBV29-1 and TRBJ2-1; TRBD2 matches at 9 bases. The CDR3 is 15 amino acids. After removal of 1 base from V and 8 bases from J, the junction contained 9 bases not matched to a gene. CDR1 SQVTM and CDR2 ANQGSEA come from the germline V gene. The CDR3 sequence is CSVEGSGTSLYEQFF. The CDR3 nucleotides are TGCAGCGTTGAAGGGTCGGGGACTAGCTTGTATGAGCAGTTCTTC.

The sample holds a few counts of this clonotype. This chain links TRBV7-2 with TRBJ2-5; D is unresolved. CDR1 and CDR2 from the germline V gene are SGHTA and FQGNSA. The CDR3 has 14 residues. The V and J ends lost 1 base and 5 bases respectively, with 11 bases between them. CDR3 sequence: CASSLELGVETQYF. As DNA, the CDR3 is TGTGCCAGCAGCTTAGAGCTTGGTGTTGAGACCCAGTACTTC. The full variable domain, with the rest looked up from reference TRBV7-2 and TRBJ2-5, is GAGVSQSPSNKVTEKGKDVELRCDPISGHTALYWYRQSLGQGLEFLIYFQGNSAPDKSGLPSDRFSAERTGGSVSTLTIQRTQQEDSAVYLCASSLELGVETQYFGPGTRLLVL.

This chain links TRBV29-1 with TRBJ1-1, with D unresolved. Germline V CDR1 and CDR2: SQVTM, ANQGSEA. V was cut by 6 bases and J by 1 base, with 9 bases left in between. The CDR3 extends over 12 amino acids. This chain's CDR3 is CSVTRRNTEAFF. As DNA, the CDR3 is TGCAGCGTGACTCGGAGGAACACTGAAGCTTTCTTT.

The chain links TRBV20-1 to TRBJ2-7, with D perhaps TRBD2 (6 bases). Germline CDR1 is DFQATT and CDR2 is SNEGSKA (reference sequence). V lost 3 bases and J lost 2, with 11 bases in between. CDR3 length: 13 residues. Written as DNA, the CDR3 is TGCAGTGCTAGGGAACGGACTACCTACGAGCAGTACTTC. Its translation: CSARERTTYEQYF.

About this clonotype itself: Germline is not matched at one junction end, which may reflect a read error. The genes are TRBV5-1 and TRBJ2-5; 10 positions agree with TRBD1. This CDR3 has 14 residues. CDR1 is SGHRS and CDR2 is YFSETQ in the germline V gene. The CDR3 sequence is CACSLNRDRGGRYF. For the CDR3, the DNA is TGCGCCTGCAGCTTAAACCGGGACAGGGGAGGCCGGTACTTC.

A word on this clonotype: It may be a read error: a sequence one base away is much more abundant. This rearrangement joins TRBV12-3 or TRBV12-4 to TRBJ2-1; TRBD1 matches at 7 bases. The CDR3 runs 15 residues. The CDR3 loop reads CASSKGDSPYNGQFF. Written as DNA, the CDR3 is TGTGCCAGCAGCAAAGGGGACAGTCCCTACAATGGGCAGTTCTTC.

The rearrangement joins TRBV29-1 to TRBJ1-1; TRBD1 matches at 7 bases. Unmatched junction bases numbered 5, after V lost 4 bases and J lost 3 bases. Germline loops: CDR1 SQVTM, CDR2 ANQGSEA. This CDR3 is built from 13 residues. The CDR3 DNA reads TGCAGCGTTGCTGAGACAGGGTACACTGAAGCTTTCTTT. The encoded protein is CSVAETGYTEAFF.

This clonotype was found many times. The chain recombines TRBV5-1 with TRBJ2-3, with 8 bases aligning to TRBD2. Germline lookup yields CDR1 SGHRS and CDR2 YFSETQ. V lost 0 bases and J lost 0; bases outside the gene matches: 18. This CDR3 is built from 21 residues. CDR3 sequence (DNA): TGCGCCAGCAGCTTGGGAGTAGCTCGCGGGTTGAGCGGGGGTAGCACAGATACGCAGTATTTT. It translates to CASSLGVARGLSGGSTDTQYF.

This clonotype was recorded many times. CDR3 residues: CSVEFGQGVQETQYF. The DNA for the CDR3 is TGCAGCGTTGAATTTGGACAGGGGGTTCAAGAGACCCAGTACTTC. The genes are TRBV29-1 and TRBJ2-5; 10 bases agree with TRBD1. The CDR3 totals 15 residues. J lost 2 bases, V lost 2 bases, and 5 bases had no gene match. Germline CDR1 SQVTM, CDR2 ANQGSEA.

This clonotype came up many times. V usage is TRBV6-2 or TRBV6-3 and J usage is TRBJ2-3; D possibly corresponds to TRBD2 (6 bases). Germline CDR1 and CDR2: MNHEY and SVGEGT. This CDR3 is 15 amino acids long. V lost 2 bases to trimming and J lost 5 bases, with 14 bases between them. CDR3 sequence (DNA): TGTGCCAGCAGTTACGCCCGACTAGGCGGAGATACGCAGTATTTT. This codes for CASSYARLGGDTQYF.

This clonotype was recorded at least ten times. The V call is TRBV2, the J call TRBJ1-2; 7 bases are shared with TRBD1. The V and J ends lost 7 bases and 4 bases, in that order; junction bases with no gene match: 9. The CDR3 is 14 amino acids. Germline CDR1 SNHLY, CDR2 FYNNEI. The CDR3: CASTPDRFGYGYTF. The CDR3 region has the DNA TGTGCCAGCACTCCGGACAGGTTCGGCTATGGCTACACCTTC. The whole variable domain, filled in from reference TRBV2 and TRBJ1-2, reads EPEVTQTPSHQVTQMGQEVILRCVPISNHLYFYWYRQILGQKVEFLVSFYNNEISEKSEIFDDQFSVERPDGSNFTLKIRSTKLEDSAMYFCASTPDRFGYGYTFGSGTRLTVV.

This clonotype has only a few counts. J is TRBJ2-7 and V is TRBV20-1, with TRBD2 matching over 13 bases. The junction had 8 bases not matched to a gene; V was cut back by 6 bases and J by 3 bases. The CDR3 length is 15 residues. CDR1 is DFQATT and CDR2 is SNEGSKA in the germline V gene (reference sequence). Written as DNA, the CDR3 is TGCAGTGCGACGACTAGCGGGGGGACCAACTACGAGCAGTACTTC. Its protein is CSATTSGGTNYEQYF.